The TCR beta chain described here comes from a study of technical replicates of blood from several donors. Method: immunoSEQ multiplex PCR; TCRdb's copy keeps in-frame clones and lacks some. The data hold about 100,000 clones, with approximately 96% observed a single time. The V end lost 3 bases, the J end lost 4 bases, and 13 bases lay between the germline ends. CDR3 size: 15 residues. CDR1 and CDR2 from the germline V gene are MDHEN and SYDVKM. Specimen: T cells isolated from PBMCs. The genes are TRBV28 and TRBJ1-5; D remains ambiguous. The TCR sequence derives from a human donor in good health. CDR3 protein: CASSFFGGLNQPQHF. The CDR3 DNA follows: TGTGCCAGCAGTTTTTTTGGCGGGTTAAATCAGCCCCAGCATTTT.